The present entry profiles one T cell receptor beta chain with its context. The entry originates in a study of blood T cell repertoires in COVID-19. Study context: Acute and convalescent COVID-19 specimens originated in the United States, Italy and Spain. From T cells, B-cell-depleted T cells, or PBMCs came the material, which was cDNA or gDNA.

Seattle-derived patients entered the study during active infection and were followed longitudinally. Sequenced by immunoSEQ multiplex PCR; TCRdb stores in-frame clones only, minus some. Of 250,000 to 350,000 clones in the sample, roughly 84% were seen once. Trimming took 3 bases from V and 8 from J; bases not matched to a gene: 10. From germline, CDR1 is SGHRS and CDR2 YFSETQ. This CDR3 region has 16 residues. The chain has TRBV5-1 and TRBJ2-1; 11 bases map to TRBD2. This TCR was recovered from a human donor with COVID-19, enrolled during active disease. The donor label of this sample is uncertain. The sample consisted of peripheral blood. The DNA for the CDR3 is TGCGCCAGCAGCTCGGTGACTAGCGGGAATAGGTATGAGCAGTTCTTC. This translates into CASSSVTSGNRYEQFF.